This T cell receptor (beta chain) is drawn from a study of T cell responses to AZD1222 COVID-19 vaccine. Study results and limitations: Donor demographics were predominantly white British with a female majority; clonal diversity may be underestimated.

Points on this clone: Its target is unknown.

The repertoire was sequenced with immunoSEQ multiplex PCR; TCRdb's copy has only in-frame clones and lacks some. The sample shows 85,000 or so clones, 85% to 90% of them seen only once. The CDR3 runs to 16 residues. Germline loops: CDR1 WSHSY, CDR2 SAAADI. The V end lost 6 bases, the J end lost 4 bases, and 19 bases lay between the germline ends. The sample consisted of peripheral blood, taken 28 days after the second AZD1222 dose. This receptor was identified in an adult who received the AZD1222 COVID-19 vaccine. The chain uses TRBV10-2 and TRBJ1-3, with D tentatively TRBD1 (6 bases). CDR3 in DNA: TGCGCCAGCAGCCCCGCAGGGGCGACGAGGGGAAACACCATATATTTT. It is translated as CASSPAGATRGNTIYF.